Below, 25 T cell receptor beta chains from the same sample are listed, as sequenced in a study of shared clonotypes between healthy human individuals. Terminally differentiated effector memory CD45RA+ cells were excluded by CCR7 positive selection of CD45RO-negative cells. The table came from immunoSEQ multiplex PCR; TCRdb's copy has only in-frame clones and leaves some out. The sample consists of some 800,000 clones, approximately 92% of them appearing once. The specimen sequenced was naive CD8+ T cells sorted from blood. The receptors originated from a man aged 25-40 years in good health.

The CDR3 reads CASSQGRGLAGVNEQYF. The CDR3 DNA reads TGCGCCAGCAGCCAAGGGCGGGGACTAGCCGGAGTCAACGAGCAGTACTTC. The rearrangement uses TRBV4-1 and TRBJ2-7, with 9 bases identical to TRBD2. This CDR3 comprises 17 residues. Germline V CDR1 and CDR2: MGHRA, YSYEKL. The V and J ends lost 1 base and 5 bases, in that order; junction bases with no gene match: 12.

The V gene is TRBV5-8, the J gene TRBJ1-5; D is uncertain. The CDR3 runs to 12 residues. Trimming took off 2 bases at V and 6 bases at J, with 6 bases between the two ends. Germline V gives CDR1 SGHTS, CDR2 YDEGEE. CDR3 protein: CASSFILQPQHF. CDR3 nucleotides: TGTGCCAGCAGCTTCATTCTTCAGCCCCAGCATTTT.

The V gene is TRBV2, the J gene TRBJ1-1; 7 bases align to TRBD1. The CDR3 has 15 residues. Germline loops: CDR1 SNHLY, CDR2 FYNNEI. Germline trimming cut 3 bases from V and 5 bases from J; bases unmatched to any gene: 9. The CDR3: CASSDEEGGGTEAFF. The CDR3 DNA reads as TGTGCCAGCAGTGACGAGGAAGGGGGCGGTACTGAAGCTTTCTTT. Looking up the rest from reference TRBV2 and TRBJ1-1 gives the full variable domain: EPEVTQTPSHQVTQMGQEVILRCVPISNHLYFYWYRQILGQKVEFLVSFYNNEISEKSEIFDDQFSVERPDGSNFTLKIRSTKLEDSAMYFCASSDEEGGGTEAFFGQGTRLTVV.

This chain links TRBV4-3 with TRBJ2-5, with 10 bases lining up with TRBD2. CDR1 is LGHNA, CDR2 YSLEER, per germline. The CDR3 is made up of 16 amino acids. V trimming: 0 bases; J trimming: 5 bases; junction bases outside the gene matches: 6. CDR3 sequence: CASSQDRAGGLETQYF. In DNA, the CDR3 is TGCGCCAGCAGCCAAGACCGAGCGGGAGGGCTTGAGACCCAGTACTTC.

The J gene is TRBJ1-5, the V gene TRBV7-3; 9 nucleotides agree with TRBD1. The length of the CDR3 is 19 residues. Germline CDR1 reads SGHTA; CDR2 reads FQGTGA. J gave up 0 bases and V 5 bases, and 14 bases lay outside the gene matches. The CDR3 DNA follows: TGTGCCAGCAGCCCCTCGACAGGGGGTAGAAGCGATAGCAATCAGCCCCAGCATTTT. As protein: CASSPSTGGRSDSNQPQHF.

This rearrangement joins TRBV27 to TRBJ1-4, with TRBD1 matching over 10 bases. Germline assignment: CDR1 MNHEY and CDR2 SMNVEV (reference sequence). V shed 4 bases and J 6 bases; nucleotides not matched to a gene: 2. The CDR3 totals 14 residues. The CDR3 here is CASSWGTGDEKLFF. The CDR3 DNA follows: TGTGCCAGCAGTTGGGGGACAGGGGATGAAAAACTGTTTTTT. The whole variable domain, remainder taken from reference TRBV27 and TRBJ1-4, is EAQVTQNPRYLITVTGKKLTVTCSQNMNHEYMSWYRQDPGLGLRQIYYSMNVEVTDKGDVPEGYKVSRKEKRNFPLILESPSPNQTSLYFCASSWGTGDEKLFFGSGTQLSVL.

This chain joins TRBV7-2 and TRBJ2-2; 7 bases match TRBD1. The CDR3 is 15 residues long. Losses at the gene ends were 5 bases for V and 8 bases for J; bases not matched to a gene: 11. The germline V gene encodes CDR1 SGHTA and CDR2 FQGNSA. The CDR3 region has the DNA TGTGCCAGCAGCAGAAAGACAGGGTATGAAGGGGAGCTGTTTTTT. Amino acids: CASSRKTGYEGELFF.

A few counts support this clone. This chain uses TRBV6-5 with TRBJ2-5; D remains unclear. Germline V CDR1 and CDR2: MNHEY, SVGAGI. The CDR3 is made up of 14 amino acids. V was pared by 2 bases and J by 2 bases, with 9 bases between. The CDR3 region is CASSYLSPQETQYF. The CDR3 nucleotides are TGTGCCAGCAGTTACCTCTCCCCACAAGAGACCCAGTACTTC.

This chain connects TRBV27 to TRBJ2-6, with a possible D match to TRBD1 (5 bases). V was clipped by 5 bases and J by 1 base, with 9 bases between them. This CDR3 comprises 15 residues. Germline V gene data show CDR1 as MNHEY and CDR2 as SMNVEV (reference sequence). CDR3 residues: CASSARVSGANVLTF. The CDR3 DNA reads as TGTGCCAGCAGTGCCAGGGTATCTGGGGCCAACGTCCTGACTTTC.

The chain recombines TRBV4-3 with TRBJ2-1; TRBD2 might be the D (5 bases). V lost 1 base and J lost 7, with 17 bases in between. The CDR3 contains 16 residues. CDR1 and CDR2 (germline): LGHNA, YSLEER. CDR3 amino acids: CASSQVGEFILNEQFF. CDR3 bases: TGCGCCAGCAGCCAAGTCGGGGAATTTATCCTAAATGAGCAGTTCTTC.

The V call is TRBV28, the J call TRBJ1-1, with unresolved D. Germline-derived CDR1 and CDR2 are MDHEN and SYDVKM. The germline V and J ends were trimmed by 6 bases and 2 bases, with 13 bases remaining between them. The CDR3 runs 14 residues. The CDR3 loop is CASSNFRGNTEAFF. DNA of the CDR3: TGTGCCAGCAGCAATTTTCGGGGAAACACTGAAGCTTTCTTT.

The chain links TRBV5-4 to TRBJ2-1, with 12 bases aligning to TRBD2. The trim removed 3 bases at V and 4 bases at J, leaving 2 bases unmatched. This CDR3 has 15 amino acids. Germline CDR1 is SGHNT and CDR2 is YYREEE (reference sequence). For the CDR3, the DNA is TGTGCCAGCAGCTGGACTAGCGGGAATTACAATGAGCAGTTCTTC. Translating it yields CASSWTSGNYNEQFF. Full variable domain (missing parts from reference TRBV5-4 and TRBJ2-1): ETGVTQSPTHLIKTRGQQVTLRCSSQSGHNTVSWYQQALGQGPQFIFQYYREEENGRGNFPPRFSGLQFPNYSSELNVNALELDDSALYLCASSWTSGNYNEQFFGPGTRLTVL.

The V gene is TRBV9, the J gene TRBJ2-5; unclear D gene. With 0 bases removed from V and 4 bases from J, the gap between germline ends came to 10 bases. Germline-derived CDR1 and CDR2 are SGDLS and YYNGEE. The CDR3 consists of 14 residues. CDR3 sequence reads: CASSVGEPRETQYF. The CDR3 DNA follows: TGTGCCAGCAGCGTAGGTGAACCAAGAGAGACCCAGTACTTC. Filled out from reference TRBV9 and TRBJ2-5, the complete variable domain reads DSGVTQTPKHLITATGQRVTLRCSPRSGDLSVYWYQQSLDQGLQFLIQYYNGEERAKGNILERFSAQQFPDLHSELNLSSLELGDSALYFCASSVGEPRETQYFGPGTRLLVL.

This clone was seen more than once but under ten times. The V gene is TRBV18, the J gene TRBJ2-2, with TRBD1 identical over 8 bases. Germline values: CDR1 KGHSH, CDR2 LQKENI. V shed 1 base and J 4 bases; nucleotides not matched to a gene: 8. CDR3 size: 17 residues. CDR3 region: CASSPRGGQGPTGELFF. The CDR3 bases are TGTGCCAGCTCACCACGCGGCGGACAGGGCCCCACCGGGGAGCTGTTTTTT. Combining the CDR3 with reference TRBV18 and TRBJ2-2 gives the whole variable domain NAGVMQNPRHLVRRRGQEARLRCSPMKGHSHVYWYRQLPEEGLKFMVYLQKENIIDESGMPKERFSAEFPKEGPSILRIQQVVRGDSAAYFCASSPRGGQGPTGELFFGEGSRLTVL.

The V gene is TRBV29-1, the J gene TRBJ2-3; TRBD1 aligns across 7 bases. CDR1 and CDR2 (germline): SQVTM, ANQGSEA. The CDR3 totals 15 residues. V was pared by 7 bases and J by 0 bases, with 10 bases of the junction left unmatched. The CDR3, as DNA: TGCAGCGGCTATGCTGACAGGGTCAGCACAGATACGCAGTATTTT. Its translation: CSGYADRVSTDTQYF.

The V call is TRBV12-5, the J call TRBJ2-5, with 10 bases fitting TRBD2. The CDR3 covers 21 residues. Germline V gene lookup returns CDR1 LGHNT and CDR2 FRNRAP. The V gene end was trimmed by 3 bases and the J gene end by 4 bases; junction bases not matched to a gene: 23. The CDR3 nucleotides read TGTGCTAGTGGTTTTTCCCCTCCCAGGGGGCAGGCTAGCGGGAGTGGAGAGACCCAGTACTTC. Protein sequence: CASGFSPPRGQASGSGETQYF.

The J gene is TRBJ2-5, the V gene TRBV30, with D possibly being TRBD1 (8 bases). CDR1 GTSNPN and CDR2 SVGIG come from the germline V gene (reference sequence). V lost 1 base, J lost 5 bases, and 14 bases lay in between. The CDR3 length is 14 residues. CDR3 nucleotides: TGTGCCTGGAGTGGAGGACAGGGAGGGGAGACCCAGTACTTC. It translates to CAWSGGQGGETQYF. The whole variable domain, remainder taken from reference TRBV30 and TRBJ2-5, is SQTIHQWPATLVQPVGSPLSLECTVEGTSNPNLYWYRQAAGRGLQLLFYSVGIGQISSEVPQNLSASRPQDRQFILSSKKLLLSDSGFYLCAWSGGQGGETQYFGPGTRLLVL.

The chain combines TRBV18 with TRBJ2-1; D remains unclear. The germline V gene has CDR1 KGHSH and CDR2 LQKENI. Trimming stripped 3 bases from V and 4 bases from J, with 10 bases between. The CDR3 is 14 amino acids. The CDR3 loop is CASSPAFDYNEQFF. For the CDR3, the DNA is TGTGCCAGCTCACCGGCGTTTGATTACAATGAGCAGTTCTTC.

This clone has only one observation. This chain links TRBV28 with TRBJ2-7, with TRBD1 as a possible D gene (5 bases). This CDR3 is built from 17 residues. The germline V gene encodes CDR1 MDHEN and CDR2 SYDVKM. Trimming took 6 bases from V and 3 from J, leaving 24 bases between them. The CDR3 nucleotides read TGTGCCAGCAGGACAGTCGTGGGGTTTTCCTCGGGCTACGAGCAGTACTTC. This gives the protein CASRTVVGFSSGYEQYF.

The rearrangement links TRBV7-9 to TRBJ2-7, with 11 bases identical to TRBD2. V trimming: 5 bases; J trimming: 3 bases; junction bases outside the gene matches: 9. The CDR3 is 16 amino acids. Germline-derived CDR1 and CDR2 are SEHNR and FQNEAQ (reference sequence). The CDR3 coding sequence is TGTGCCAGCAGCCATGGGACTAGCGGACGATGCTACGAGCAGTACTTC. Its protein product is CASSHGTSGRCYEQYF.

The chain links TRBV28 to TRBJ1-1, with 10 bases aligning to TRBD1. The junction had 3 bases not matched to a gene; V was cut back by 4 bases and J by 1 base. Per germline, CDR1 MDHEN and CDR2 SYDVKM. This CDR3 is 15 amino acids long. The CDR3 coding sequence is TGTGCCAGCAGTTCGGACAGGGGGTGGAACACTGAAGCTTTCTTT. This encodes CASSSDRGWNTEAFF.

This clone is a singleton in its sample. The V gene is TRBV6-5, the J gene TRBJ2-7, with TRBD1 matching 7 bases. CDR3 length: 13 residues. Germline V lookup: CDR1 MNHEY, CDR2 SVGAGI. V lost 4 bases, J lost 4 bases, and 4 bases stayed unmatched. In DNA form, the CDR3 reads TGTGCCAGCAGTTGGGGCAGGGGGTACGAGCAGTACTTC. Protein sequence: CASSWGRGYEQYF.

The rearrangement joins TRBV19 to TRBJ1-5, with D possibly matching TRBD1 (5 bases). The CDR3 loop spans 14 amino acids. Germline CDR1 and CDR2: LNHDA and SQIVND (reference sequence). V was cut by 2 bases and J by 5 bases, with 10 bases left in between. The CDR3 loop reads CASSISRGHQPQHF. The CDR3 DNA follows: TGTGCCAGTAGTATATCCCGGGGCCATCAGCCCCAGCATTTT.

The chain uses TRBV27 and TRBJ2-1; D uncertain. The V end was cut by 7 bases, the J end by 2 bases, with 6 bases between. CDR3 length: 12 residues. The germline V gene encodes CDR1 MNHEY and CDR2 SMNVEV (reference sequence). CDR3: CASNGPYNEQFF. CDR3 coding DNA: TGTGCCAGCAACGGACCCTACAATGAGCAGTTCTTC.

The chain carries TRBV7-2 and TRBJ2-7; 9 nucleotides match TRBD1. The V segment lost 7 bases and the J segment 6 bases; nucleotides outside the gene matches: 7. This CDR3 region has 13 residues. CDR1 and CDR2 from the germline V gene are SGHTA and FQGNSA. The CDR3 here is CASIRDRVSEQYF. DNA of the CDR3: TGTGCCAGCATCCGGGACAGGGTATCCGAGCAGTACTTC.